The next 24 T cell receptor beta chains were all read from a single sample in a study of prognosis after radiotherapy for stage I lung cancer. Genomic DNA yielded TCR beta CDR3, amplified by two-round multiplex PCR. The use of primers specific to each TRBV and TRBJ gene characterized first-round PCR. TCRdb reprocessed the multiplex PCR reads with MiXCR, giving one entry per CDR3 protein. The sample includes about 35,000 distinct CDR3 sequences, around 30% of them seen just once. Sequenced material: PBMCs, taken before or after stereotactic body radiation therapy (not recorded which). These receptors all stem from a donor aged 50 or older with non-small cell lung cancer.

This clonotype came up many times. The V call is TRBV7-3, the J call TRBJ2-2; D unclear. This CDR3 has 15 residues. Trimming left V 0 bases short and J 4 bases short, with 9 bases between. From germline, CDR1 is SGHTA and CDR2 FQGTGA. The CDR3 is CASSLTKESTGELFF. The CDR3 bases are TGTGCCAGCAGCTTAACTAAGGAGTCCACCGGGGAGCTGTTTTTT.

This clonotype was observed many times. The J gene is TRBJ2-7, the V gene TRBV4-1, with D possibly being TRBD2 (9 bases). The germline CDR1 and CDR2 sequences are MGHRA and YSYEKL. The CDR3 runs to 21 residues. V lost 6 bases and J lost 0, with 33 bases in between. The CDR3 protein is CASRQGVGGGSRTSASYEQYF. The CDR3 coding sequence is TGCGCCAGCAGACAGGGGGTGGGCGGGGGAAGTAGGACTAGCGCCTCCTACGAGCAGTACTTC.

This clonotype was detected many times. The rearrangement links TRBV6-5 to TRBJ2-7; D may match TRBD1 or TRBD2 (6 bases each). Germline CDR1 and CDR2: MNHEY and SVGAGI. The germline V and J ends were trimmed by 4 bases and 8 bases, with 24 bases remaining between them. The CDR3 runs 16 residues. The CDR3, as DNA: TGTGCCAGCAGTTCCCTGGGGGGCCGCCGGGAAGGCAAGCAGTACTTC. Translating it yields CASSSLGGRREGKQYF.

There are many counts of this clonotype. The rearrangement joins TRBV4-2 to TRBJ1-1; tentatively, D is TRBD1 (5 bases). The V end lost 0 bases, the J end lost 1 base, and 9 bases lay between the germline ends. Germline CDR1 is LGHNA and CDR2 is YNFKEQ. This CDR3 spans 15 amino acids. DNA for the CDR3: TGTGCCAGCAGCCAAGATGACAGCTCGAACACTGAAGCTTTCTTT. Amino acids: CASSQDDSSNTEAFF.

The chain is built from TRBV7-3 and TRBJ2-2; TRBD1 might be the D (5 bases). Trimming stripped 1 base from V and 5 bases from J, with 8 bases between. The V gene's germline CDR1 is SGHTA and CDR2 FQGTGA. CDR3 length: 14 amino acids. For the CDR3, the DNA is TGTGCCAGCAGCTTAAGTCCAGGGACCGGGGAGCTGTTTTTT. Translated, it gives CASSLSPGTGELFF.

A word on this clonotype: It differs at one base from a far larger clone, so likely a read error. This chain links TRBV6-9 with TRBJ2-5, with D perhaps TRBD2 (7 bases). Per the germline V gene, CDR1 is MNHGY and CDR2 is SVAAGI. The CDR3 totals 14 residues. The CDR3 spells CATEYTGRGETHYF. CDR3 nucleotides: TGTGCCACAGAGTATACAGGGAGGGGAGAGACCCATTACTTC.

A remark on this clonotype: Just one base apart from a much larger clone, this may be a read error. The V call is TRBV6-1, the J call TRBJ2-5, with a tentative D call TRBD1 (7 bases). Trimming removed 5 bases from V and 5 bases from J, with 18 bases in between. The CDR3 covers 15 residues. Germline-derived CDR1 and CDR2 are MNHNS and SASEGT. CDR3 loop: CASSTSGGGGETQYF. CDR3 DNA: TGTGCCAGCAGTACCTCTGGAGGGGGCGGGGAGACCCAGTACTTC.

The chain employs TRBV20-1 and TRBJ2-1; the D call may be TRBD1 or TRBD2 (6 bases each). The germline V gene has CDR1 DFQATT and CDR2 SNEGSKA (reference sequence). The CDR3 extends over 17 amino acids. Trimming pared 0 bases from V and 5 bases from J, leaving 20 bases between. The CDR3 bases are TGCAGTGCTAGAGATACCTCAGAGGGGGGCCACGACAATGAGCAGTTCTTC. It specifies CSARDTSEGGHDNEQFF.

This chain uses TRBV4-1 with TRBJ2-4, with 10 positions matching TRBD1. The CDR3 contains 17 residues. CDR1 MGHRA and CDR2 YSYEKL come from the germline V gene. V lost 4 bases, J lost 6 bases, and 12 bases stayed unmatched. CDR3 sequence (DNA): TGCGCCAGCAGCCTGTACACCGGGACAGGGGCGAGAAACATTCAGTACTTC. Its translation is CASSLYTGTGARNIQYF.

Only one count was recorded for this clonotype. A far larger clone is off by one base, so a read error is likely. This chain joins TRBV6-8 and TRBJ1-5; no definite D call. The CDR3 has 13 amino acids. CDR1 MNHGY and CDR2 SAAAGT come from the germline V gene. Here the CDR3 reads CASRAGAYHPQHF. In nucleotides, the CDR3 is TGTGCCAGCAGAGCAGGAGCCTATCATCCCCAGCATTTT.

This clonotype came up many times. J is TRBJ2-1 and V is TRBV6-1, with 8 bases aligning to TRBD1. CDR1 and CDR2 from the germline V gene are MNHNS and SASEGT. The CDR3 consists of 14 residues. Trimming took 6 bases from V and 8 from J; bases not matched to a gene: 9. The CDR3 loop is CASRVAGGIYEQFF. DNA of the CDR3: TGTGCCAGCAGAGTGGCAGGGGGCATTTATGAGCAGTTCTTC.

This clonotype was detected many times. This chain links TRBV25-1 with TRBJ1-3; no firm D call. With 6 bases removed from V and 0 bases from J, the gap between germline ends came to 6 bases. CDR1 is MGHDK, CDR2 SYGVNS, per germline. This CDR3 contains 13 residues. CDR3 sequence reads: CASSVGSGNTIYF. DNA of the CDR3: TGTGCCAGCAGCGTAGGCTCTGGAAACACCATATATTTT. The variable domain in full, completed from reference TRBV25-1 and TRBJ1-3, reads EADIYQTPRYLVIGTGKKITLECSQTMGHDKMYWYQQDPGMELHLIHYSYGVNSTEKGDLSSESTVSRIRTEHFPLTLESARPSHTSQYLCASSVGSGNTIYFGEGSWLTVV.

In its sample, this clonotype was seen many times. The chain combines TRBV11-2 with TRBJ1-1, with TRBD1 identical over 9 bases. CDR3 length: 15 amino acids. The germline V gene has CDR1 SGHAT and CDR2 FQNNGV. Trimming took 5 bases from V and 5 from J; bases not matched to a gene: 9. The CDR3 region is CASSHARQGGTEAFF. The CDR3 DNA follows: TGTGCCAGCAGCCACGCACGACAGGGGGGGACTGAAGCTTTCTTT. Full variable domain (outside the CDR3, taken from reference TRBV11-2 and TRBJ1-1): EAGVAQSPRYKIIEKRQSVAFWCNPISGHATLYWYQQILGQGPKLLIQFQNNGVVDDSQLPKDRFSAERLKGVDSTLKIQPAKLEDSAVYLCASSHARQGGTEAFFGQGTRLTVV.

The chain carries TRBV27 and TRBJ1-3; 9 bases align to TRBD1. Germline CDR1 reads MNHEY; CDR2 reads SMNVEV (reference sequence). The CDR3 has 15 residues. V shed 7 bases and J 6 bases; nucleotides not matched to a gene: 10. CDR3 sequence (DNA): TGTGCCAGCATCCGGGACAGGGCACCTGTAAACACCATATATTTT. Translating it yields CASIRDRAPVNTIYF.

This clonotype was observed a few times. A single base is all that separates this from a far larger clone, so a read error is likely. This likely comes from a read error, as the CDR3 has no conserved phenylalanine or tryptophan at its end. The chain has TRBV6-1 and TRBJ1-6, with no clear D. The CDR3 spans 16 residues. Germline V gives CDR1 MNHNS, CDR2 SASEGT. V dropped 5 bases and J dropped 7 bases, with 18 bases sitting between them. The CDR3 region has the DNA TGTGCCAGCAGTTTGTGGAGTCGGGGAGACAATTCACCCCTCCACCTT. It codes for CASSLWSRGDNSPLHL.

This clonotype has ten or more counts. The CDR3: CSARFGSRDTEAFF. The DNA of the CDR3 is TGCAGTGCTAGATTCGGAAGTCGGGACACTGAAGCTTTCTTT. V gene TRBV20-1 combines with J gene TRBJ1-1; the D is unclear. In germline, CDR1 is DFQATT, CDR2 SNEGSKA (reference sequence). The CDR3 totals 14 residues. Trimming stripped 2 bases from V and 3 bases from J, with 13 bases between.

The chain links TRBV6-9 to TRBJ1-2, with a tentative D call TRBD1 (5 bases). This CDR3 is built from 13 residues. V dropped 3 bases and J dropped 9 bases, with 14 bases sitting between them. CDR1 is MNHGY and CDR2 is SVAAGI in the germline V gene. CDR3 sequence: CASSYGAWMSYTF. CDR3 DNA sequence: TGTGCCAGCAGTTACGGGGCCTGGATGAGCTACACCTTC.

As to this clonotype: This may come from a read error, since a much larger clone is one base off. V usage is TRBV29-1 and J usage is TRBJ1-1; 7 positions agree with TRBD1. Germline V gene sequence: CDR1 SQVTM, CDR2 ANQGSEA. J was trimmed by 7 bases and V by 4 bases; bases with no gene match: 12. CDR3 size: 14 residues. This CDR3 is CSVARQGGDNEAFF. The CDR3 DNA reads TGCAGCGTTGCCAGACAGGGAGGGGACAATGAAGCTTTCTTT.

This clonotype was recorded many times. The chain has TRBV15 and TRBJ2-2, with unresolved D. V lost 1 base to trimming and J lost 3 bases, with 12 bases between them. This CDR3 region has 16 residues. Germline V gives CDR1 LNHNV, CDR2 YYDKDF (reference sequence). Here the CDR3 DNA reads TGTGCCACCAGCAGAGCGGGCAGAACGTACACCGGGGAGCTGTTTTTT. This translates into CATSRAGRTYTGELFF. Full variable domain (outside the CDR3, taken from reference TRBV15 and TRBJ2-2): DAMVIQNPRYQVTQFGKPVTLSCSQTLNHNVMYWYQQKSSQAPKLLFHYYDKDFNNEADTPDNFQSRRPNTSFCFLDIRSPGLGDTAMYLCATSRAGRTYTGELFFGEGSRLTVL.

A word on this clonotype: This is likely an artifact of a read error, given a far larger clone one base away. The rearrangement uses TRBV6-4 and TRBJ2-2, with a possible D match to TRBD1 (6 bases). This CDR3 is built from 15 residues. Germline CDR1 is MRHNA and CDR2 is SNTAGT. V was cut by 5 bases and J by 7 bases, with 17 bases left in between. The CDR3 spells CASSPRQEANGELFF. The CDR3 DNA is TGTGCCAGCAGTCCAAGACAGGAAGCCAACGGGGAGCTGTTTTTT.

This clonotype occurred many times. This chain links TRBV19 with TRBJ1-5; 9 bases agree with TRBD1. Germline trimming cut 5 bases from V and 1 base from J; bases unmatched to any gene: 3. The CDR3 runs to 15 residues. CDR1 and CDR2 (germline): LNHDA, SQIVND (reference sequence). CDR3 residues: CASSAQGASNQPQHF. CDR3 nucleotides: TGTGCCAGTAGTGCACAGGGGGCCAGCAATCAGCCCCAGCATTTT.

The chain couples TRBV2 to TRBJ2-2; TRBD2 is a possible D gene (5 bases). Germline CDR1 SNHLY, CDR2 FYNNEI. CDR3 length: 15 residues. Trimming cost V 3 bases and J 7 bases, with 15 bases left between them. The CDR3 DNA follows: TGTGCCAGCAGTGAGCGGGCATCAGTAGGCGGGGAGCTGTTTTTT. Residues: CASSERASVGGELFF.

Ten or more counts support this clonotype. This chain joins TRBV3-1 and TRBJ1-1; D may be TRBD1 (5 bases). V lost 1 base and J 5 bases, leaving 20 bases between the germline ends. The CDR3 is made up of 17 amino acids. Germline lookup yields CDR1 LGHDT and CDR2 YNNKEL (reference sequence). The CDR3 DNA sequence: TGTGCCAGCAGCCAAGGGGGGGTCAGTATGAGAGGGACTGAAGCTTTCTTT. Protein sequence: CASSQGGVSMRGTEAFF. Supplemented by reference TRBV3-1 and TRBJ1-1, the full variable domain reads DTAVSQTPKYLVTQMGNDKSIKCEQNLGHDTMYWYKQDSKKFLKIMFSYNNKELIINETVPNRFSPKSPDKAHLNLHINSLELGDSAVYFCASSQGGVSMRGTEAFFGQGTRLTVV.

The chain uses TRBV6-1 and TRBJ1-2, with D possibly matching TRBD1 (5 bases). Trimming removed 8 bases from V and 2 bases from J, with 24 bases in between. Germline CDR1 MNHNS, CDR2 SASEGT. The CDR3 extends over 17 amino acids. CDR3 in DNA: TGTGCCAGCCACTCGCGGTTCAGGGAGATTTGGAACTATGGCTACACCTTC. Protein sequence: CASHSRFREIWNYGYTF.